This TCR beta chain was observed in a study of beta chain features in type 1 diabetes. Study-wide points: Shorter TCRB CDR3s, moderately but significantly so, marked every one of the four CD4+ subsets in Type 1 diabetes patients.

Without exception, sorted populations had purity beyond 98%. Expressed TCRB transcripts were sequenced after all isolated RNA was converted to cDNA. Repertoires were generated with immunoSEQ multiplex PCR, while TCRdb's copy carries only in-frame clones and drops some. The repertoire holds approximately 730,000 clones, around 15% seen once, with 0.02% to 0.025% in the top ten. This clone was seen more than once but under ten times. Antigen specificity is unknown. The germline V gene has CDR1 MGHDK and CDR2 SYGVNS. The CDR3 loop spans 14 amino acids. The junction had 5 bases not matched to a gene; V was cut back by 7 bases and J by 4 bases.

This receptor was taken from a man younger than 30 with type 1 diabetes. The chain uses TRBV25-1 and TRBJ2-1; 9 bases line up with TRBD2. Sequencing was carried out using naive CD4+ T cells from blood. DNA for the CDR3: TGTGCCAGCAAGAGCGGGGGGCGGTACAATGAGCAGTTCTTC. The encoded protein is CASKSGGRYNEQFF.